One sample yielded the 8 T cell receptor beta chains listed below, sequenced in a study of cytomegalovirus exposure and HLA in healthy donors. This PCR relied on a set of 60 Vbeta primers and 13 Jbeta primers. Clones were sequenced by immunoSEQ multiplex PCR, and TCRdb holds only the in-frame ones, with some missing. The sample has roughly 200,000 clones; approximately 80% are singletons. Sequencing was performed on PBMCs. The receptors were sampled from a man younger than 45 in good health and CMV-seronegative.

V is TRBV28 and J is TRBJ2-7; D is perhaps TRBD2 (5 bases). The CDR3 is 15 residues long. CDR1 is MDHEN, CDR2 SYDVKM, per germline. V lost 1 base and J 0 bases, leaving 10 bases between the germline ends. The CDR3 DNA reads as TGTGCCAGCAGTTTATCCAGGCTAGCCTCCTACGAGCAGTACTTC. Encoded protein: CASSLSRLASYEQYF.

The chain joins TRBV10-3 to TRBJ2-2; no clear D. The CDR3 is 15 amino acids. Looked up from germline, CDR1 is ENHRY and CDR2 is SYGVKD. The V end was cut by 2 bases, the J end by 7 bases, with 14 bases between. The CDR3 DNA follows: TGTGCCATCAGTGAGGTCGAAAGCCGTATCGGGGAGCTGTTTTTT. Encoded protein: CAISEVESRIGELFF.

J is TRBJ2-3 and V is TRBV4-1; 12 bases map to TRBD2. This CDR3 contains 17 residues. The ends lost 0 bases at V and 2 bases at J; junction bases unmatched: 3. Germline V gives CDR1 MGHRA, CDR2 YSYEKL. CDR3 sequence: CASSQERLAGDTDTQYF. The CDR3 region has the DNA TGCGCCAGCAGCCAAGAAAGACTAGCGGGGGACACAGATACGCAGTATTTT.

The chain uses TRBV2 and TRBJ1-5, with D possibly matching TRBD1 (5 bases). This CDR3 has 12 residues. Trimming pared 6 bases from V and 4 bases from J, leaving 7 bases between. Germline values: CDR1 SNHLY, CDR2 FYNNEI. CDR3 bases: TGTGCCAGCAGGAGACAGAATCAGCCCCAGCATTTT. Protein sequence: CASRRQNQPQHF.

The CDR3 region is CASSTGQVAYEQYF. CDR3 nucleotides: TGCGCCAGCAGCACGGGACAGGTGGCCTACGAGCAGTACTTC. The chain carries TRBV5-1 and TRBJ2-7; TRBD1 matches 8 bases. This CDR3 contains 14 residues. The germline gives CDR1 SGHRS, CDR2 YFSETQ. The V gene end was trimmed by 4 bases and the J gene end by 2 bases; junction bases not matched to a gene: 5.

The genes are TRBV27 and TRBJ1-1; the D is unclear. The germline gives CDR1 MNHEY, CDR2 SMNVEV (reference sequence). The CDR3 has 13 residues. V lost 8 bases, J lost 2 bases, and 12 bases lay in between. Here the CDR3 reads CASLNTRNTEAFF. The CDR3 DNA sequence: TGTGCCAGCTTAAATACGAGAAACACTGAAGCTTTCTTT.

The rearrangement links TRBV9 to TRBJ1-2; D uncertain. The length of the CDR3 is 14 residues. V lost 2 bases and J lost 3, with 11 bases in between. CDR1 and CDR2 (germline): SGDLS, YYNGEE. Here the CDR3 reads CASSVDRGDYGYTF. The CDR3 DNA reads TGTGCCAGCAGCGTCGACCGCGGGGACTATGGCTACACCTTC.

This chain connects TRBV5-1 to TRBJ2-2; perhaps TRBD2 as D (5 bases). In germline, CDR1 is SGHRS, CDR2 YFSETQ. V was pared by 1 base and J by 0 bases, with 10 bases between. This CDR3 comprises 16 residues. CDR3 DNA sequence: TGCGCCAGCAGCTTGAGAGGGAACCCGAACACCGGGGAGCTGTTTTTT. This codes for CASSLRGNPNTGELFF. Using reference TRBV5-1 and TRBJ2-2 for the parts outside the CDR3, the full variable domain is KAGVTQTPRYLIKTRGQQVTLSCSPISGHRSVSWYQQTPGQGLQFLFEYFSETQRNKGNFPGRFSGRQFSNSRSEMNVSTLELGDSALYLCASSLRGNPNTGELFFGEGSRLTVL.